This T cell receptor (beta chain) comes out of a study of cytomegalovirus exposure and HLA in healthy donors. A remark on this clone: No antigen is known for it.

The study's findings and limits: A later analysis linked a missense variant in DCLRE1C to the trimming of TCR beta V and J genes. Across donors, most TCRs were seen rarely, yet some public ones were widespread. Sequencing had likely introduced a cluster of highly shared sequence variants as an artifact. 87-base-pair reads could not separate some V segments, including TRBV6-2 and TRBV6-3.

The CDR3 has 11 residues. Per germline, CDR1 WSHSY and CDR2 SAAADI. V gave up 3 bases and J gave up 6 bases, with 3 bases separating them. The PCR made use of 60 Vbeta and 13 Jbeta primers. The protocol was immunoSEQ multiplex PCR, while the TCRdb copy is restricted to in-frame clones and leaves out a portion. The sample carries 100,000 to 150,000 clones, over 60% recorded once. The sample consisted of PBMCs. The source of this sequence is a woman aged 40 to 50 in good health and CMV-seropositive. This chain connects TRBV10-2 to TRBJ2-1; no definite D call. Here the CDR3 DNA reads TGCGCCAGCAGTGACGTCAATGAGCAGTTCTTC. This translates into CASSDVNEQFF.